The clone carrying this T cell receptor (beta chain) was detected only a few times. The data belong to a study of T cells in Graves' hyperthyroidism and ophthalmopathy. The source material, RNA transcripts, was used to amplify TCR beta CDR3 regions. HTBI primers were employed in a first-round RT-PCR of the TCR CDR3. TCRdb re-derived calls from the multiplex PCR reads in MiXCR, one entry per CDR3 protein. The data hold 450,000 to 600,000 distinct CDR3 sequences, with 12% to 15% observed a single time. Germline V gives CDR1 MDHEN, CDR2 SYDVKM. The CDR3 is 16 amino acids. V lost 2 bases to trimming and J lost 7 bases; unmatched junction nucleotides: 11.

Sequenced: blood. V and J are TRBV28 and TRBJ2-5; TRBD2 matches at 9 bases. This TCR came from a middle-aged woman with Graves' hyperthyroidism. CDR3 sequence reads: CASSLGLANWGGTQYF. CDR3 DNA sequence: TGTGCCAGCAGTTTAGGACTAGCGAATTGGGGGGGGACCCAGTACTTC.